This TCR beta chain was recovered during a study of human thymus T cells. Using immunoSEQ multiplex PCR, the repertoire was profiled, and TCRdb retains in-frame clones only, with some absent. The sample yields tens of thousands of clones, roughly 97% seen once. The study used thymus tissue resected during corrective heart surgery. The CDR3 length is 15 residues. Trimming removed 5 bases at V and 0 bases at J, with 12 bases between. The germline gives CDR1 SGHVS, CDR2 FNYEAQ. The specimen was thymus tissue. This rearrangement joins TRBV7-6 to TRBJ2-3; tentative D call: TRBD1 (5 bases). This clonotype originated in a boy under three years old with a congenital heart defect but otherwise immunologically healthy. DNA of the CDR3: TGTGCCAGCAGCGACCCTAGGGGAAGCACAGATACGCAGTATTTT. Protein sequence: CASSDPRGSTDTQYF.